These T cell receptor beta chains were read from a single sample in a study of OX40 agonist ivuxolimab in advanced cancers. The method was immunoSEQ multiplex PCR; TCRdb's version includes in-frame clones alone and lacks a portion of them. The table shows 97,000 or so clones, with 90% occurring only once. The sequencing here drew on CD4+ or CD8+ T cells sorted from blood, taken in a trial of the OX40 agonist ivuxolimab. These receptors were collected from an adult with an advanced solid tumor such as melanoma, head and neck, liver or kidney cancer. Both conserved end residues are part of each CDR3. The order of the fields is V gene, J gene, D gene, clone size, CDR3 protein, CDR3 DNA. D genes are given only for firm matches. For some rows the clone size is stated as once, few or many, or as a class when expanded; others skip it.

v_gene: TRBV7-9; j_gene: TRBJ2-7; d_gene: -; abundance: once; CDR3aa: CASTLGDEQYF; CDR3nt: TGTGCCAGCACCTTGGGGGACGAGCAGTACTTC
v_gene: TRBV27; j_gene: TRBJ2-7; d_gene: -; abundance: -; CDR3aa: CASSTSIAYEQYF; CDR3nt: -
v_gene: TRBV5-1; j_gene: TRBJ1-1; d_gene: -; abundance: -; CDR3aa: CASSLTAGPEAFF; CDR3nt: TGCGCCAGCAGCTTAACCGCAGGGCCCGAAGCTTTCTTT
v_gene: TRBV5-1; j_gene: TRBJ2-1; d_gene: TRBD2; abundance: -; CDR3aa: CASNGGGSLSYNEQFF; CDR3nt: TGCGCCAGCAATGGCGGGGGTTCCCTCTCCTACAATGAGCAGTTCTTC
v_gene: TRBV25-1; j_gene: TRBJ2-2; d_gene: -; abundance: -; CDR3aa: CASSSGYTGELFF; CDR3nt: TGTGCCAGCAGTTCGGGTTACACCGGGGAGCTGTTTTTT
v_gene: TRBV6-5; j_gene: TRBJ2-1; d_gene: TRBD2; abundance: once; CDR3aa: CASTAAGGSREQFF; CDR3nt: TGTGCCAGCACCGCCGCGGGGGGGTCGAGGGAGCAGTTCTTC
v_gene: TRBV7-2; j_gene: TRBJ2-2; d_gene: -; abundance: -; CDR3aa: CASSLVPGAGGELFF; CDR3nt: TGTGCCAGCAGCTTAGTTCCGGGGGCCGGCGGGGAGCTGTTTTTT
v_gene: TRBV11-2; j_gene: TRBJ1-2; d_gene: -; abundance: -; CDR3aa: CASSDNYGYTF; CDR3nt: TGTGCCAGCAGCGATAACTATGGCTACACCTTC
v_gene: TRBV30; j_gene: TRBJ2-3; d_gene: -; abundance: -; CDR3aa: CAWRGTLASTDTQYF; CDR3nt: TGTGCCTGGAGGGGGACCCTAGCCAGCACAGATACGCAGTATTTT
v_gene: TRBV9; j_gene: TRBJ2-7; d_gene: TRBD2; abundance: -; CDR3aa: CASSGTASGGAYEQYF; CDR3nt: TGTGCCAGCAGCGGAACCGCTAGCGGGGGAGCCTACGAGCAGTACTTC
v_gene: TRBV7-6; j_gene: TRBJ2-3; d_gene: TRBD1; abundance: -; CDR3aa: CASSFRTGNTDTQYF; CDR3nt: TGTGCCAGCAGCTTCCGGACAGGAAACACAGATACGCAGTATTTT
v_gene: TRBV7-9; j_gene: TRBJ2-4; d_gene: TRBD2; abundance: few; CDR3aa: CASSRERELAKNIQYF; CDR3nt: TGTGCCAGCAGCCGAGAGCGGGAGCTAGCCAAAAACATTCAGTACTTC
v_gene: TRBV19; j_gene: TRBJ1-6; d_gene: -; abundance: -; CDR3aa: CASSMGSGNNSPLHF; CDR3nt: TGTGCCAGTAGTATGGGGTCAGGTAATAATTCACCCCTCCACTTT
v_gene: TRBV18; j_gene: TRBJ1-2; d_gene: -; abundance: -; CDR3aa: CASSDSIGVERGYTF; CDR3nt: TGTGCCAGCTCCGACAGCATCGGGGTTGAGCGTGGCTACACCTTC
v_gene: TRBV27; j_gene: TRBJ2-7; d_gene: TRBD1; abundance: -; CDR3aa: CASSRTGMDEQYF; CDR3nt: TGTGCCAGCAGTAGGACAGGGATGGACGAGCAGTACTTC
v_gene: TRBV7-8; j_gene: TRBJ2-7; d_gene: TRBD2; abundance: -; CDR3aa: CASSGGLSGRTYEQYF; CDR3nt: TGTGCCAGCAGCGGAGGTCTAAGCGGGAGAACCTACGAGCAGTACTTC
v_gene: TRBV2; j_gene: TRBJ2-5; d_gene: -; abundance: -; CDR3aa: CASSENLAQETQYF; CDR3nt: TGTGCCAGCAGTGAAAACCTAGCGCAAGAGACCCAGTACTTC
v_gene: TRBV7-3; j_gene: TRBJ2-7; d_gene: -; abundance: -; CDR3aa: CASSDKGGHSYEQYF; CDR3nt: TGTGCCAGCAGCGACAAAGGCGGACACTCCTACGAGCAGTACTTC
v_gene: TRBV9; j_gene: TRBJ2-1; d_gene: TRBD1; abundance: -; CDR3aa: CASSERDRGNEQFF; CDR3nt: TGTGCCAGCAGTGAAAGGGACAGGGGGAATGAGCAGTTCTTC
v_gene: TRBV9; j_gene: TRBJ2-1; d_gene: -; abundance: -; CDR3aa: CASSVEGGTNKYNEQFF; CDR3nt: TGTGCCAGCAGCGTCGAAGGGGGGACTAACAAGTACAATGAGCAGTTCTTC
v_gene: TRBV18; j_gene: TRBJ2-5; d_gene: TRBD2; abundance: -; CDR3aa: CASSPIPGLAGVSETQYF; CDR3nt: TGTGCCAGCTCGCCAATCCCGGGACTAGCGGGAGTATCAGAGACCCAGTACTTC
v_gene: TRBV5-6; j_gene: TRBJ2-2; d_gene: TRBD1; abundance: -; CDR3aa: CASSGDRVDGELFF; CDR3nt: TGTGCCAGCAGCGGGGACAGGGTGGACGGGGAGCTGTTTTTT
v_gene: TRBV6-6; j_gene: TRBJ2-3; d_gene: -; abundance: -; CDR3aa: CATWTSTDTQYF; CDR3nt: TGTGCCACATGGACCAGCACAGATACGCAGTATTTT
v_gene: TRBV6-1; j_gene: TRBJ1-5; d_gene: -; abundance: -; CDR3aa: CASSEASVFQHF; CDR3nt: TGTGCCAGCAGTGAAGCCTCAGTTTTCCAGCATTTT
v_gene: TRBV5-1; j_gene: TRBJ2-1; d_gene: TRBD1; abundance: once; CDR3aa: CASSTDRGSSYNEQFF; CDR3nt: TGCGCCAGCAGCACCGACAGGGGTTCCTCCTACAATGAGCAGTTCTTC
v_gene: TRBV25-1; j_gene: TRBJ2-3; d_gene: TRBD1; abundance: -; CDR3aa: CASRLGQGASTDTQYF; CDR3nt: TGTGCCAGCAGGCTAGGACAGGGGGCCTCCACAGATACGCAGTATTTT
v_gene: TRBV27; j_gene: TRBJ2-1; d_gene: TRBD2; abundance: -; CDR3aa: CASGGSSGYNEQFF; CDR3nt: TGTGCCAGCGGCGGGAGTAGCGGCTACAATGAGCAGTTCTTC
v_gene: TRBV10-1; j_gene: TRBJ2-2; d_gene: -; abundance: -; CDR3aa: CASSGGVLTGELFF; CDR3nt: TGCGCCAGCAGCGGTGGGGTGTTGACCGGGGAGCTGTTTTTT
v_gene: TRBV6-5; j_gene: TRBJ1-1; d_gene: -; abundance: -; CDR3aa: CASRLTGNTEAFF; CDR3nt: TGTGCCAGCAGGCTGACAGGGAACACTGAAGCTTTCTTT
v_gene: TRBV28; j_gene: TRBJ1-5; d_gene: -; abundance: -; CDR3aa: CASRASGPGPQHF; CDR3nt: TGTGCCAGCAGAGCTTCAGGTCCAGGGCCCCAGCATTTT